This TCR beta chain was retrieved from a study of T cell responses to AZD1222 COVID-19 vaccine. Points from the study as a whole: White British donors predominated, females outnumbered males, and clonal diversity was possibly underestimated.

This clone is a singleton in its sample. Its specificity is unknown. Germline loops: CDR1 MNHEY, CDR2 SVGEGT. This CDR3 contains 11 residues. Between the trimmed V and J ends, which lost 5 bases and 6 bases, there was a span of 7 bases. Libraries were prepared by immunoSEQ multiplex PCR; TCRdb keeps only in-frame clonotypes and omits some of them. Among more than 150,000 clones listed, roughly 93% were seen once. The sample here was peripheral blood, taken on day 0 of AZD1222 vaccination. The clonotype was recovered from an adult in good health. The V and J genes are TRBV6-2 or TRBV6-3 and TRBJ1-1, with D uncertain. The CDR3 nucleotides are TGTGCCAGCAGTCAGAGTCCTGAAGCTTTCTTT. Translating it yields CASSQSPEAFF.